Listed below are T cell receptor beta chains from one sample, sequenced in a study of cytomegalovirus exposure and HLA in healthy donors. Using immunoSEQ multiplex PCR, the repertoire was profiled, and TCRdb retains in-frame clones only, with some absent. The table has roughly 150,000 clones, 65% to 70% seen once. Sequenced: PBMCs. All receptors come from a man in his thirties or forties in good health and CMV-seropositive. CDR3s include the opening cysteine and the closing phenylalanine or tryptophan. The D gene is left open where the match is weak. Expanded clones are given a class, and other clones once, few, many or no size at all.

D gene	J gene	clone size	V gene	CDR3 DNA	CDR3 protein
-	TRBJ1-2	-	TRBV30	TGTGCCTGGGGGCTGGCCTCTAACTATGGCTACACCTTC	CAWGLASNYGYTF
TRBD1	TRBJ2-2	-	TRBV2	TGTGCCAGCAGAGCAGATGGACAGGGGTCGAACACCGGGGAGCTGTTTTTT	CASRADGQGSNTGELFF
-	TRBJ2-3	-	TRBV2	TGTGCCAGCAGTGTTTCGTGGCGGACTGGCACAGATACGCAGTATTTT	CASSVSWRTGTDTQYF
TRBD1	TRBJ1-4	-	TRBV2	TGTGCCAGCCAGGGGACAGAGGATGAAAAACTGTTTTTT	CASQGTEDEKLFF
TRBD2	TRBJ2-5	few	TRBV7-7	TGTGCTAGCAGTACTAGCGGAGAAGAGACCCAGTACTTC	CASSTSGEETQYF
-	TRBJ1-4	-	TRBV19	TGTGCCGCGGGGCCTCGACAGACAGAAAAACTGTTTTTT	CAAGPRQTEKLFF
-	TRBJ2-7	-	TRBV27	TGTGCCAGCAGTTTAGGAGCTTATAGCTCCTACGAGCAGTACTTC	CASSLGAYSSYEQYF
-	TRBJ1-1	-	TRBV5-1	TGCGCCAGCAGCTTGGAGATCGGGGGACCTGAAGCTTTCTTT	CASSLEIGGPEAFF
-	TRBJ1-5	-	TRBV6-1	TGTGCCGTCCCCAGGGGTAGCTTTAGCAATCAGCCCCAGCATTTT	CAVPRGSFSNQPQHF
-	TRBJ1-2	-	TRBV30	TGTGCCTGGAGTCCCGACATTATAAACTATGGCTACACCTTC	CAWSPDIINYGYTF
-	TRBJ1-1	-	TRBV5-1	TGCGCCAGCAGCTTGGGAGAAAACACTGAAGCTTTCTTT	CASSLGENTEAFF
TRBD2	TRBJ2-7	few	TRBV9	TGTGCCAGCAGCGTAGCACCGGGACTAGCGGACGAGCAGTACTTC	CASSVAPGLADEQYF